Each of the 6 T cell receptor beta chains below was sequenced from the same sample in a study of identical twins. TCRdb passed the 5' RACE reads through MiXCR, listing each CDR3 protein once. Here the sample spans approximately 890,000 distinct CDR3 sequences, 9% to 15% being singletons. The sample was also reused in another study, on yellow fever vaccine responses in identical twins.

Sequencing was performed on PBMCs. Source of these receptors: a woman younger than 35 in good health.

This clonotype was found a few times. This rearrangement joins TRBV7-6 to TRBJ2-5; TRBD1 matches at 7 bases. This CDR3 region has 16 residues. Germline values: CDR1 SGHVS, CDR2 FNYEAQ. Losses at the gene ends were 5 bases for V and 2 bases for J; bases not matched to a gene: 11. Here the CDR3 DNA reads TGTGCCAGCAGCCAAGACAGGGCCCGGGGTCAAGAGACCCAGTACTTC. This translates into CASSQDRARGQETQYF.

As DNA, the CDR3 is TGTGCCAGCAGCAGTAACAGGGAGAACACTGAAGCTTTCTTT. As protein: CASSSNRENTEAFF. V and J are TRBV11-2 and TRBJ1-1; D perhaps matches TRBD1 (6 bases). V was cut by 5 bases and J by 1 base, with 11 bases left in between. Germline V lookup: CDR1 SGHAT, CDR2 FQNNGV. This CDR3 comprises 14 residues.

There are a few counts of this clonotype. Here the CDR3 DNA reads TGCGCCAGCAGCTTAGATTCACAGGGGAATGGCTACACCTTC. This codes for CASSLDSQGNGYTF. The chain links TRBV5-1 to TRBJ1-2, with TRBD1 identical over 7 bases. The CDR3 runs 14 residues. The junction had 7 bases not matched to a gene; V was cut back by 2 bases and J by 6 bases. Per germline, CDR1 SGHRS and CDR2 YFSETQ.

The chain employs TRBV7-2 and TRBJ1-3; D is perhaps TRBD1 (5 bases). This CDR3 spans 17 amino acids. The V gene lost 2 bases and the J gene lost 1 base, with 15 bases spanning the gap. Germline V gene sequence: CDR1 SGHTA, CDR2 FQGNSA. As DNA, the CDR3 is TGTGCCAGCAGCTTAATAAGTATCGGGGGGTCTGGAAACACCATATATTTT. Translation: CASSLISIGGSGNTIYF.

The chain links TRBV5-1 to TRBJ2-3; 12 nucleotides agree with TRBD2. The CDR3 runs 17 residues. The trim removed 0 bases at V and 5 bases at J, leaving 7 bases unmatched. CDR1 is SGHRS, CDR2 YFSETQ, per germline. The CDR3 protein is CASSLGLAGGPGDTQYF. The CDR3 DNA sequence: TGCGCCAGCAGCTTGGGTCTAGCGGGAGGGCCGGGAGATACGCAGTATTTT.

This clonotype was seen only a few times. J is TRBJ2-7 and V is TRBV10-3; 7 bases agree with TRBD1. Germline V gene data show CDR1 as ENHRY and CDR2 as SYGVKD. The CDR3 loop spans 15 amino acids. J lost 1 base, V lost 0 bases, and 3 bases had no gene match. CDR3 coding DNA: TGTGCCATCAGTGAGTCGAGACAGGGATCCTACGAGCAGTACTTC. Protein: CAISESRQGSYEQYF.